Below, 27 T cell receptor beta chains from the same sample are listed, as sequenced in a study of T cell repertoires in cytomegalovirus infection. TCRdb fed the reads into MiXCR, producing one record per CDR3 protein. The sample yields about 100,000 distinct CDR3 sequences, approximately 15% seen once. Source material: PBMCs. The receptors shown here come from a human donor in good health (CMV status not recorded). Some clones in this sample may be carry-over from other donors' samples.

This clonotype was seen ten or more times. This chain joins TRBV7-2 and TRBJ2-6; D is uncertain. The germline V and J ends were trimmed by 4 bases and 0 bases, with 7 bases remaining between them. CDR1 is SGHTA and CDR2 is FQGNSA in the germline V gene. The CDR3 spans 15 residues. CDR3 loop: CASSSYSSGANVLTF. The DNA of the CDR3 is TGTGCCAGCAGCTCCTATAGCTCTGGGGCCAACGTCCTGACTTTC.

The rearrangement uses TRBV14 and TRBJ2-3; TRBD2 is a possible D gene (5 bases). The CDR3 is 14 residues long. V lost 0 bases, J lost 4 bases, and 8 bases lay in between. CDR1 SGHDN and CDR2 FVKESK come from the germline V gene. CDR3: CASSQERAPDTQYF. The CDR3 region has the DNA TGTGCCAGCAGCCAAGAGAGGGCCCCAGATACGCAGTATTTT.

The V and J genes are TRBV5-1 and TRBJ1-1; 7 positions agree with TRBD1. Germline V lookup: CDR1 SGHRS, CDR2 YFSETQ. Trimming at V came to 5 bases and at J to 3 bases, leaving 16 bases not matched to a gene. CDR3 size: 17 residues. The CDR3 DNA follows: TGCGCCAGCAGGATCGGACAGGCCGGCCCAAAGGACACTGAAGCTTTCTTT. It translates to CASRIGQAGPKDTEAFF.

This clonotype was picked up a small number of times. The V and J genes are TRBV29-1 and TRBJ2-5; 7 bases match TRBD1. In germline, CDR1 is SQVTM, CDR2 ANQGSEA. The CDR3 spans 12 residues. V dropped 6 bases and J dropped 5; count of bases not matched to a gene: 6. The CDR3 here is CSVVEQGETQYF. The CDR3, as DNA: TGCAGCGTGGTGGAACAGGGGGAGACCCAGTACTTC.

V is TRBV28 and J is TRBJ1-5; D not resolved. Germline CDR1 reads MDHEN; CDR2 reads SYDVKM. The CDR3 is 14 residues long. With 2 bases removed from V and 1 base from J, the gap between germline ends came to 6 bases. The CDR3 loop reads CASSLSPSNQPQHF. CDR3 bases: TGTGCCAGCAGTTTAAGCCCGAGCAATCAGCCCCAGCATTTT.

The rearrangement uses TRBV20-1 and TRBJ1-2, with 9 positions matching TRBD1. Germline CDR1 is DFQATT and CDR2 is SNEGSKA (reference sequence). V lost 5 bases to trimming and J lost 4 bases; unmatched junction nucleotides: 11. The CDR3 runs 15 residues. The CDR3, as DNA: TGCAGTGCTCCAAATCCGCAGGACAGGGGCTATGGCTACACCTTC. This translates into CSAPNPQDRGYGYTF.

This clonotype was detected many times. The chain recombines TRBV7-2 with TRBJ1-2; D gene ambiguous. V dropped 7 bases and J dropped 4 bases, with 10 bases sitting between them. The CDR3 loop spans 12 amino acids. Per the germline V gene, CDR1 is SGHTA and CDR2 is FQGNSA. CDR3 nucleotides: TGTGCCAGCACCCCGGAATCCTATGGCTACACCTTC. Residues: CASTPESYGYTF.

This clonotype occurred once. This chain links TRBV29-1 with TRBJ1-2; a possible D gene is TRBD1 (5 bases). V lost 4 bases, J lost 4 bases, and 10 bases lay in between. The CDR3 consists of 12 residues. Germline-derived CDR1 and CDR2 are SQVTM and ANQGSEA. CDR3 in amino acids: CSVADSLYGYTF. CDR3 DNA sequence: TGCAGCGTTGCTGACAGTCTCTATGGCTACACCTTC. The entire variable domain, with the rest obtained from reference TRBV29-1 and TRBJ1-2, is as follows: SAVISQKPSRDICQRGTSLTIQCQVDSQVTMMFWYRQQPGQSLTLIATANQGSEATYESGFVIDKFPISRPNLTFSTLTVSNMSPEDSSIYLCSVADSLYGYTFGSGTRLTVV.

This rearrangement joins TRBV19 to TRBJ2-1, with TRBD1 matching 8 bases. The junction had 9 bases not matched to a gene; V was cut back by 0 bases and J by 8 bases. Germline values: CDR1 LNHDA, CDR2 SQIVND (reference sequence). CDR3 length equals 16 residues. CDR3 protein: CASSIDRTGSMDEQFF. Written as DNA, the CDR3 is TGTGCCAGTAGTATAGACCGGACAGGGTCAATGGATGAGCAGTTCTTC.

This clonotype was found once. A read error is likely, as this CDR3 ends without the conserved phenylalanine or tryptophan. The chain has TRBV29-1 and TRBJ1-3; D gene uncertain. Germline CDR1 SQVTM, CDR2 ANQGSEA. The CDR3 is 13 amino acids. V was pared by 6 bases and J by 4 bases, with 13 bases between. The CDR3 here is CSVKKGGGNTIYS. CDR3 bases: TGCAGCGTCAAGAAGGGTGGCGGAAACACCATATATTCT.

The chain carries TRBV12-5 and TRBJ1-6; perhaps TRBD1 as D (6 bases). Germline V lookup: CDR1 LGHNT, CDR2 FRNRAP. The V end lost 7 bases, the J end lost 6 bases, and 13 bases lay between the germline ends. CDR3 length: 14 amino acids. CDR3 amino acids: CASVEGGGNSPLHF. The CDR3, as DNA: TGTGCTAGTGTCGAGGGGGGAGGTAATTCACCCCTCCACTTT.

This sequence joins TRBV18 and TRBJ2-1; 10 nucleotides line up with TRBD1. This CDR3 contains 12 residues. V lost 3 bases, J lost 15 bases, and 5 bases stayed unmatched. Germline V gene data show CDR1 as KGHSH and CDR2 as LQKENI. CDR3 region: CASSPRDRGPFF. The CDR3 bases are TGTGCCAGCTCACCGCGGGACAGGGGTCCGTTCTTC.

As DNA, the CDR3 is TGTGCCAGCAGCTTAAGACTAGTCAGAACTGCAACTAATGAAAAACTGTTTTTT. It codes for CASSLRLVRTATNEKLFF. V is TRBV7-3 and J is TRBJ1-4; no definite D call. CDR1 and CDR2 from the germline V gene are SGHTA and FQGTGA. The CDR3 is made up of 18 amino acids. The V end lost 1 base, the J end lost 0 bases, and 15 bases lay between the germline ends.

This clonotype has just a few counts. This chain links TRBV20-1 with TRBJ1-1; D is ambiguous. CDR3 length: 12 residues. The germline V gene encodes CDR1 DFQATT and CDR2 SNEGSKA (reference sequence). V was shortened by 4 bases and J by 2 bases, with 8 bases between the two germline ends. The CDR3 DNA follows: TGCAGTGCTACACCCAGAAACACTGAAGCTTTCTTT. Its translation: CSATPRNTEAFF.

V and J are TRBV11-2 and TRBJ2-5; D unclear. Deletions cut 1 base from V and 4 bases from J, with 13 bases between. Germline V gene data show CDR1 as SGHAT and CDR2 as FQNNGV. The CDR3 consists of 15 residues. The CDR3 coding sequence is TGTGCCAGCAGCTTAGTCCCGGCCGCGCGAGAGACCCAGTACTTC. Translation: CASSLVPAARETQYF. Full variable domain (missing parts from reference TRBV11-2 and TRBJ2-5): EAGVAQSPRYKIIEKRQSVAFWCNPISGHATLYWYQQILGQGPKLLIQFQNNGVVDDSQLPKDRFSAERLKGVDSTLKIQPAKLEDSAVYLCASSLVPAARETQYFGPGTRLLVL.

The sample holds a few counts of this clonotype. The rearrangement uses TRBV5-5 and TRBJ2-5; a weak D match, TRBD2 (6 bases). From germline, CDR1 is SGHKS and CDR2 YYEKEE (reference sequence). The CDR3 loop spans 12 amino acids. V lost 0 bases to trimming and J lost 7 bases, with 7 bases between them. CDR3 DNA: TGTGCCAGCAGCTTGGCCGGGGGGACCCAGTACTTC. It yields the protein CASSLAGGTQYF.

The table lists this clonotype with many counts. V gene TRBV19 combines with J gene TRBJ2-1; TRBD1 agrees at 7 bases. Germline trimming cut 3 bases from V and 4 bases from J; bases unmatched to any gene: 9. The length of the CDR3 is 16 residues. The V gene's germline CDR1 is LNHDA and CDR2 SQIVND (reference sequence). Here the CDR3 DNA reads TGTGCCAGTAGTATCACTAGGGGACAGATTTACAATGAGCAGTTCTTC. It codes for CASSITRGQIYNEQFF.

This clonotype has at least ten counts. J is TRBJ2-1 and V is TRBV7-2; TRBD2 matches 8 bases. The CDR3 consists of 14 residues. V lost 5 bases and J lost 7; bases outside the gene matches: 7. Germline lookup yields CDR1 SGHTA and CDR2 FQGNSA. The CDR3 protein is CASSPQAGENEQFF. The CDR3 nucleotides are TGTGCCAGCAGCCCCCAAGCGGGGGAGAATGAGCAGTTCTTC.

This clonotype was picked up a small number of times. This chain links TRBV7-8 with TRBJ1-1, with D maybe TRBD1 (5 bases). This CDR3 comprises 13 residues. The V end was cut by 6 bases, the J end by 7 bases, with 15 bases between. Germline V CDR1 and CDR2: SGHVS, FQNEAQ. CDR3 sequence reads: CASSPRGVNEAFF. In DNA form, the CDR3 reads TGTGCCAGCAGTCCCAGAGGGGTTAATGAAGCTTTCTTT.

This clonotype was picked up many times. CDR3 amino acids: CASSLGTDGLGYTF. The DNA for the CDR3 is TGTGCCAGCAGTTTGGGGACAGATGGGCTTGGCTACACCTTC. The chain is built from TRBV28 and TRBJ1-2, with TRBD1 matching over 7 bases. Trimming removed 3 bases from V and 7 bases from J; junction bases left unmatched: 8. The CDR3 contains 14 residues. Looked up from germline, CDR1 is MDHEN and CDR2 is SYDVKM.

This clonotype has just a few counts. The J gene is TRBJ1-2, the V gene TRBV28; TRBD1 matches at 9 bases. Germline assignment: CDR1 MDHEN and CDR2 SYDVKM. V lost 4 bases to trimming and J lost 7 bases; unmatched junction nucleotides: 7. This CDR3 has 14 amino acids. The CDR3 loop is CASSSGQGDGGYTF. The CDR3 bases are TGTGCCAGCAGTTCGGGACAGGGAGATGGTGGCTACACCTTC.

This clonotype was detected ten times or more. The rearrangement joins TRBV10-3 to TRBJ2-6; D uncertain. Germline V lookup: CDR1 ENHRY, CDR2 SYGVKD. This CDR3 spans 14 amino acids. Deletions cut 2 bases from V and 7 bases from J, with 9 bases between. The CDR3 loop is CAISEPRSANVLTF. The CDR3 nucleotides read TGTGCCATCAGTGAGCCCCGGTCTGCCAACGTCCTGACTTTC.

This clonotype was seen at least ten times. This chain connects TRBV7-2 to TRBJ2-5; TRBD1 is a possible D gene (5 bases). Trimming cost V 2 bases and J 5 bases, with 12 bases left between them. Germline lookup yields CDR1 SGHTA and CDR2 FQGNSA. The length of the CDR3 is 14 residues. CDR3 amino acids: CASSLLREVETQYF. CDR3 sequence (DNA): TGTGCCAGCAGCTTACTCAGGGAAGTGGAGACCCAGTACTTC.

The chain recombines TRBV2 with TRBJ2-7; weak D call: TRBD1 (5 bases). The V gene's germline CDR1 is SNHLY and CDR2 FYNNEI. The CDR3 is 16 amino acids. Deletions cut 7 bases from V and 0 bases from J, with 19 bases between. The CDR3 DNA is TGTGCCAGCATGGCCGTGGACGACAGTTACTCCTACGAGCAGTACTTC. Translated: CASMAVDDSYSYEQYF.

The sample holds a few counts of this clonotype. The chain uses TRBV6-2 or TRBV6-3 and TRBJ2-3, with 16 bases fitting TRBD2. The CDR3 covers 16 residues. Germline CDR1 is MNHEY and CDR2 is SVGEGT. The V and J ends lost 6 bases and 7 bases, in that order; junction bases with no gene match: 7. The CDR3 DNA sequence: TGTGCCAGCAGACCGGGACTAGCGGGGGGGAGGTATACGCAGTATTTT. It translates to CASRPGLAGGRYTQYF.

To note about this clonotype: Relative to the germline gene, one junction end is altered; a read error may explain this. The chain combines TRBV7-3 with TRBJ1-2; the D is unclear. There are 14 residues in the CDR3. Germline CDR1 is SGHTA and CDR2 is FQGTGA. DNA for the CDR3: TGTGTCAGCAGCTTAATCCTGGGCCACTATGGCTACACCTTC. It is translated as CVSSLILGHYGYTF.

There are a few counts of this clonotype. The rearrangement links TRBV7-2 to TRBJ1-2; TRBD1 might be the D (5 bases). Trimming removed 1 base from V and 4 bases from J, with 13 bases in between. CDR3 length equals 15 residues. Germline CDR1 is SGHTA and CDR2 is FQGNSA. The CDR3 DNA sequence: TGTGCCAGCAGCTTAGTTACAGGAGGGGTCTATGGCTACACCTTC. The encoded protein is CASSLVTGGVYGYTF.